This T cell receptor (beta chain) comes out of a study of T cells in Graves' hyperthyroidism and ophthalmopathy. Study-level points and caveats: Before onset, by a median of about six months, the model predicted ophthalmopathy.

RNA transcripts were the template for amplifying TCR beta CDR3 regions. Primed by the HTBI set, a first-round RT-PCR was run on the TCR CDR3. TCRdb reanalysed the multiplex PCR reads using MiXCR and keeps one entry per CDR3 protein. Of roughly 240,000 distinct CDR3 sequences in the sample, about a sixth were seen once. CDR1 MNHEY and CDR2 SMNVEV come from the germline V gene (reference sequence). The CDR3 consists of 13 residues. Deletions cut 2 bases from V and 2 bases from J, with 7 bases between. This clonotype was seen at least ten times. Its antigen is not known. Ophthalmopathy patients all had a Clinical Activity Score of at least 3, a NOSPECS grade of at least 4 and disease under 3 months old. Uncontrolled infection, other autoimmune disease, pregnancy or lactation led to exclusion. The authors obtained PBMCs from 9 to 10 ml of fresh peripheral blood.

The source of this sequence is a woman between 18 and 30 years old with Graves' ophthalmopathy. The V gene is TRBV27, the J gene TRBJ2-7; D gene ambiguous. Material: blood. CDR3 residues: CASSLRGPYEQYF. As DNA, the CDR3 is TGTGCCAGCAGTTTAAGAGGACCCTACGAGCAGTACTTC.